A selection of T cell receptor beta chains follows, all from one sample in a study of cytomegalovirus exposure and HLA in healthy donors. Here immunoSEQ multiplex PCR was the method, and the copy in TCRdb shows in-frame clones only, minus some. The profile shows over 150,000 clones, roughly four fifths of them singletons. What was sequenced was PBMCs. All receptors come from a man aged 18 to 35 in good health and CMV-seronegative. The CDR3 runs from the conserved cysteine through the conserved F or W. A D gene is named only where the DNA matches it firmly. Part of the rows lack a size; the others show once, few, many or a class for expanded clones.

CDR3nt: TGTGCCAGCAGCGCGCCTCGGGACAGAGCTTTCTCTGGGGCCAACGTCCTGACTTTC
CDR3aa: CASSAPRDRAFSGANVLTF
abundance: NA
d_gene: TRBD1
v_gene: TRBV7-9
j_gene: TRBJ2-6

CDR3nt: TGTGCCAGCAGCACAAGTTCCTACGAGCAGTACTTC
CDR3aa: CASSTSSYEQYF
abundance: NA
d_gene: NA
v_gene: TRBV7-9
j_gene: TRBJ2-7

CDR3nt: TGTGCCAGCAGTTACGGCACAGGTTCCGGGGCCAACGTCCTGACTTTC
CDR3aa: CASSYGTGSGANVLTF
abundance: NA
d_gene: NA
v_gene: TRBV6-5
j_gene: TRBJ2-6

CDR3nt: TGTGCCAGCAGCTTAGCACAGGGGAACTACGAGCAGTACTTC
CDR3aa: CASSLAQGNYEQYF
abundance: NA
d_gene: TRBD1
v_gene: TRBV7-9
j_gene: TRBJ2-7

CDR3nt: TGCAGTGCTATTGCGGGGGAGCAGTTCTTC
CDR3aa: CSAIAGEQFF
abundance: NA
d_gene: NA
v_gene: TRBV20-1
j_gene: TRBJ2-1

CDR3nt: TGTGCCAGCAGTGACCCTGGGACGCAGGGGGAGACCCAGTACTTC
CDR3aa: CASSDPGTQGETQYF
abundance: NA
d_gene: NA
v_gene: TRBV25-1
j_gene: TRBJ2-5

CDR3nt: TGTGCCAGCAGTTTTGAGGAGGACTACGAGCAGTACTTC
CDR3aa: CASSFEEDYEQYF
abundance: NA
d_gene: NA
v_gene: TRBV5-6
j_gene: TRBJ2-7

CDR3nt: TGTGCCAGTCGGCTTAGGGGTGCAACTAATGAAAAACTGTTTTTT
CDR3aa: CASRLRGATNEKLFF
abundance: few
d_gene: NA
v_gene: TRBV18
j_gene: TRBJ1-4

CDR3nt: TGTGCCAGCAGCTCGGGTCCAGGGGGCGATGAGCAGTTCTTC
CDR3aa: CASSSGPGGDEQFF
abundance: NA
d_gene: TRBD1
v_gene: TRBV5-4
j_gene: TRBJ2-1

CDR3nt: TGTGCCAGCAACCAACCGGGACAGGGGGCTACTGAAGCTTTCTTT
CDR3aa: CASNQPGQGATEAFF
abundance: few
d_gene: TRBD1
v_gene: TRBV28
j_gene: TRBJ1-1

CDR3nt: TGCGCCAGCAGCCACCTCCTCTCCTACGAGCAGTACTTC
CDR3aa: CASSHLLSYEQYF
abundance: few
d_gene: NA
v_gene: TRBV4-1
j_gene: TRBJ2-7

CDR3nt: TGCGCCAGCAGCTTGACAGGAAATGGGTACGAGCAGTACTTC
CDR3aa: CASSLTGNGYEQYF
abundance: NA
d_gene: NA
v_gene: TRBV5-1
j_gene: TRBJ2-7

CDR3nt: TGTGCCAGTATGGCGGGAGACACTCAGGGCTCCTACGAGCAGTACTTC
CDR3aa: CASMAGDTQGSYEQYF
abundance: NA
d_gene: TRBD2
v_gene: TRBV19
j_gene: TRBJ2-7

CDR3nt: TGCGCCAGCAGCCAAGAGGCCGGGACTAGCGACCTCCAAGAGACCCAGTACTTC
CDR3aa: CASSQEAGTSDLQETQYF
abundance: NA
d_gene: TRBD2
v_gene: TRBV4-3
j_gene: TRBJ2-5

CDR3nt: TGTGCCAGCAGCTCCACCGGACAGGGCCTTAATGAGCAGTTCTTC
CDR3aa: CASSSTGQGLNEQFF
abundance: NA
d_gene: TRBD1
v_gene: TRBV13
j_gene: TRBJ2-1

CDR3nt: TGTGCCAGCAGCTTGCCTAGCAGTGGGGATACGCAGTATTTT
CDR3aa: CASSLPSSGDTQYF
abundance: NA
d_gene: NA
v_gene: TRBV5-4
j_gene: TRBJ2-3

CDR3nt: TGTGCCAGCTCGTCGGACAGGTCCAATCAGCCCCAGCATTTT
CDR3aa: CASSSDRSNQPQHF
abundance: NA
d_gene: TRBD1
v_gene: TRBV18
j_gene: TRBJ1-5

CDR3nt: TGTGCCAGCATGACGGGTGGTAACACTGAAGCTTTCTTT
CDR3aa: CASMTGGNTEAFF
abundance: NA
d_gene: NA
v_gene: TRBV27
j_gene: TRBJ1-1

CDR3nt: TGTGCCAGCAGCTTATTAGGGACAGAATCCTATGGCTACACCTTC
CDR3aa: CASSLLGTESYGYTF
abundance: NA
d_gene: TRBD1
v_gene: TRBV7-9
j_gene: TRBJ1-2

CDR3nt: TGTGCCAGCTCACCAGGGGAGAACGCGGGATTGGGTGAAAAACTGTTTTTT
CDR3aa: CASSPGENAGLGEKLFF
abundance: NA
d_gene: NA
v_gene: TRBV18
j_gene: TRBJ1-4

CDR3nt: TGTGCCAGCAGCTTAGGATCGTGGCTAGCGATGGAGACCCAGTACTTC
CDR3aa: CASSLGSWLAMETQYF
abundance: NA
d_gene: NA
v_gene: TRBV7-9
j_gene: TRBJ2-5

CDR3nt: TGTGCCAGCAGTTCACGGGTCGGACACAAGAACACTGAAGCTTTCTTT
CDR3aa: CASSSRVGHKNTEAFF
abundance: NA
d_gene: NA
v_gene: TRBV6-5
j_gene: TRBJ1-1

CDR3nt: TGTGCCAGCAGTCCCCTGGCAGGGGTCCACTATGGCTACACCTTC
CDR3aa: CASSPLAGVHYGYTF
abundance: NA
d_gene: NA
v_gene: TRBV27
j_gene: TRBJ1-2

CDR3nt: TGTGCCAGCAGGCCGACAGGCATTAGCAATCAGCCCCAGCATTTT
CDR3aa: CASRPTGISNQPQHF
abundance: NA
d_gene: NA
v_gene: TRBV6-6
j_gene: TRBJ1-5

CDR3nt: TGTGCCAGCAACCCCGGGACAGGCCGCAGGGAGCAGTACTTC
CDR3aa: CASNPGTGRREQYF
abundance: NA
d_gene: TRBD1
v_gene: TRBV28
j_gene: TRBJ2-7

CDR3nt: TGTGCCAGCAGTGATCAAGGGGGCTTGGACTACGAGCAGTACTTC
CDR3aa: CASSDQGGLDYEQYF
abundance: NA
d_gene: TRBD1
v_gene: TRBV25-1
j_gene: TRBJ2-7

CDR3nt: TGTGCCAGCAGCTTATCAGGGAACACTGAAGCTTTCTTT
CDR3aa: CASSLSGNTEAFF
abundance: NA
d_gene: NA
v_gene: TRBV7-9
j_gene: TRBJ1-1

CDR3nt: TGTGCCAGCAGCTTCTCGGAGGACCTAAACAATGAGCAGTTCTTC
CDR3aa: CASSFSEDLNNEQFF
abundance: NA
d_gene: NA
v_gene: TRBV11-2
j_gene: TRBJ2-1

CDR3nt: TGTGCCAGCAGTGAAGAGGCCAGGCTAAACTATGGCTACACCTTC
CDR3aa: CASSEEARLNYGYTF
abundance: NA
d_gene: NA
v_gene: TRBV2
j_gene: TRBJ1-2